This T cell receptor beta chain appears in the sequencing data of a study of T cell clonotyping in hematopoietic cell transplantation. Study-level points and caveats: Without cell sorting, CD4 versus CD8 contributions remain unresolved. Broader posttransplant TCR repertoire diversity was predicted by graft donor and pretransplant recipient Inverse Simpson Index values. At the given depth, recipient repertoires were over 95% de novo clonotypes.

Method: immunoSEQ multiplex PCR; TCRdb's copy keeps in-frame clones and lacks some. The sample lists approximately 41,000 clones; around 96% were seen once. Turning to this clone: Its matching antigen is unknown.

V gave up 9 bases and J gave up 0 bases, with 12 bases separating them. The germline CDR1 and CDR2 sequences are LGHNT and FRNRAP. CDR3 length: 14 amino acids. The receptor was derived from a young man in good health. Some clones in this sample may be carry-over from other donors' samples. Sequenced: peripheral blood mononuclear cells. The V call is TRBV12-5, the J call TRBJ2-1, with D perhaps TRBD2 (5 bases). CDR3 sequence: CASQRESSYNEQFF. In DNA form, the CDR3 reads TGTGCTAGCCAGAGGGAGAGCTCCTACAATGAGCAGTTCTTC.